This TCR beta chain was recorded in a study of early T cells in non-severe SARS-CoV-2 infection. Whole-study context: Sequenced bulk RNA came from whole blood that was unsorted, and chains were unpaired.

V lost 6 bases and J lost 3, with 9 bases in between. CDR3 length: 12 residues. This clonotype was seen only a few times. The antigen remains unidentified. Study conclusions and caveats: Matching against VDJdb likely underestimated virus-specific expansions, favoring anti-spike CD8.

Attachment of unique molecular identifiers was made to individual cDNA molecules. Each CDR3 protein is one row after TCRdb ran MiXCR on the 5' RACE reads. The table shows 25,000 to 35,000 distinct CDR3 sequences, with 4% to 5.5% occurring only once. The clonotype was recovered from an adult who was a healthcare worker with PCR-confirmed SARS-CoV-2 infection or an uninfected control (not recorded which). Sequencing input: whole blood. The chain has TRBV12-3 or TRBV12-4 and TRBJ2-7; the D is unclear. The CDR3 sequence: CASRSSYYEQYF. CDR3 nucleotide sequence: TGTGCCAGCAGATCCTCGTACTACGAGCAGTACTTC.